These 9 T cell receptor beta chains were all obtained from the same sample, sequenced in a study of T cells in Graves' hyperthyroidism and ophthalmopathy. Researchers amplified the TCR beta CDR3 regions from RNA transcripts. TCR CDR3 underwent first-round RT-PCR with the HTBI primer set. From the multiplex PCR reads, TCRdb called clonotypes with MiXCR, one entry per CDR3 protein. The table shows around 36,000 distinct CDR3 sequences, with 40% to 65% occurring only once. Sequenced input: blood. These receptors all come from a man aged 35-49 years with Graves' ophthalmopathy.

In regard to this clonotype: A junction end diverges from the germline sequence, so it may reflect a read error. The V and J genes are TRBV20-1 and TRBJ2-7, with 15 positions matching TRBD2. The CDR3 length is 15 residues. Germline CDR1 and CDR2: DFQATT and SNEGSKA (reference sequence). The CDR3 reads CSAYRTSGRAYERYF. The CDR3 DNA sequence: TGCAGTGCCTACAGGACTAGCGGGAGGGCGTACGAGCGGTACTTC.

As to this clonotype: The conserved closing phenylalanine or tryptophan is absent in this CDR3, likely reflecting a read error. The limits of the CDR3 on the DNA are not certain, so only TCRdb's listed CDR3 is given. The rearrangement joins TRBV4-2 to TRBJ2-7. The CDR3 numbers 10 amino acids, ends counted. Germline V gene lookup returns CDR1 LGHNA and CDR2 YNFKEQ. The CDR3 sequence: CASSQLTGTS.

With respect to this clonotype: At one end the junction does not follow the germline gene, possibly because of a read error. J is TRBJ2-2 and V is TRBV5-6; 10 bases match TRBD1. This CDR3 region has 15 residues. CDR1 and CDR2 (germline): SGHDT, YYEEEE. In nucleotides, the CDR3 is TGTGCCAGCTCCCCGAGACAGGGGGCAACCGGGGAGCTGTTCTTT. Amino acid sequence: CASSPRQGATGELFF.

The chain employs TRBV28 and TRBJ1-3; 7 nucleotides align to TRBD1. V was pared by 8 bases and J by 7 bases, with 8 bases of the junction left unmatched. The CDR3 is made up of 13 amino acids. Germline loops: CDR1 MDHEN, CDR2 SYDVKM. The CDR3 loop reads CASGSPGGNTIYF. The CDR3 DNA reads as TGTGCCAGCGGTAGTCCAGGGGGGAACACCATATATTTT.

With respect to this clonotype: A much more abundant neighbour one base away suggests this may be a read error. The DNA for the CDR3 is TGTGCCAGCAGCCGGGTAGGGCAGGCGCGTCTTAGATGTGGCTACACCTTC. As protein: CASSRVGQARLRCGYTF. The rearrangement joins TRBV5-4 to TRBJ1-2; D not certain. Germline assignment: CDR1 SGHNT and CDR2 YYREEE (reference sequence). This CDR3 has 17 residues. Deletions cut 4 bases from V and 7 bases from J, with 26 bases between.

J is TRBJ1-4 and V is TRBV12-3 or TRBV12-4; 9 bases fit TRBD1. V lost 0 bases, J lost 11 bases, and 4 bases stayed unmatched. The length of the CDR3 is 14 residues. CDR3 coding DNA: TGTGCCAGCAGTTTAGCAAGGACAGGGGAGAAACTGTTTTTT. Encoded protein: CASSLARTGEKLFF.

This clonotype was found many times. V usage is TRBV10-2 and J usage is TRBJ2-7; 11 bases align to TRBD2. Germline values: CDR1 WSHSY, CDR2 SAAADI. This CDR3 contains 20 residues. V shed 6 bases and J 4 bases; nucleotides not matched to a gene: 23. Here the CDR3 reads CASSFTPGASGRKILYEQYF. In nucleotides, the CDR3 is TGCGCCAGCAGCTTTACCCCGGGGGCTAGCGGGAGGAAAATCCTGTACGAGCAGTACTTC.

Only one count was recorded for this clonotype. This chain joins TRBV10-1 and TRBJ2-3, with 8 nucleotides matching TRBD1. The ends lost 6 bases at V and 1 base at J; junction bases unmatched: 3. The germline V gene encodes CDR1 WNHNN and CDR2 SYGVQD (reference sequence). The CDR3 runs to 14 residues. CDR3 sequence (DNA): TGCGCCAGCAGCACAGGGGGAGGCACAGATACGCAGTATTTT. Its translation is CASSTGGGTDTQYF.

This clonotype has at least ten counts. This chain uses TRBV28 with TRBJ2-7; perhaps TRBD1 as D (6 bases). Trimming cost V 5 bases and J 4 bases, with 21 bases left between them. Germline lookup yields CDR1 MDHEN and CDR2 SYDVKM. The CDR3 has 16 amino acids. The CDR3 bases are TGTGCCAGCAGTCCCCTTGGACAGACCCGAGGGTACGAGCAGTACTTC. This gives the protein CASSPLGQTRGYEQYF.